This T cell receptor beta chain was observed in a study of blood T cell repertoires in COVID-19. Study-wide background: From T cells, B-cell-depleted T cells, or PBMCs came the material, which was cDNA or gDNA.

As processed by the authors: Reference gene primer amplification gave estimated nucleated cell counts. TCRdb keeps only in-frame clones here, not all; method: immunoSEQ multiplex PCR. The V and J calls and clone size were taken over from that table, and D and trimming were inferred from the DNA. The table includes 100,000 to 150,000 clones, roughly 80% detected once. CDR1 and CDR2 (germline): LNHDA, SQIVND (reference sequence). The CDR3 spans 16 residues. Losses at the gene ends were 1 base for V and 5 bases for J; bases not matched to a gene: 7. Sample: peripheral blood. This TCR was sampled from a woman aged 60-75 years with acute or convalescent COVID-19. The gene calls are TRBV19 and TRBJ2-2, with 7 bases identical to TRBD2. CDR3 nucleotide sequence: TGTGCCAGTAGTATAGGAGTCCGGGGGGTTACCGGGGAGCTGTTTTTT. Its translation is CASSIGVRGVTGELFF.